This T cell receptor beta chain was retrieved from a study of blood T cells in healthy people across ages. Across the whole study: Using template switching, researchers captured about one barcoded beta molecule for each two T cells.

A second PCR, run for roughly 7 to 11 cycles, used a sample-barcoded 5' primer plus a J-beta primer mix. Each CDR3 protein is one row after TCRdb ran MiXCR on the 5' RACE reads. The sample has over a million distinct CDR3 sequences, 40% to 45% seen once; the top ten hold approximately 19%. PBMCs, at least 7 million per sample, were isolated. As concerns this clonotype: What it binds is unknown.

Study-wide results and limits: Across the age range, TCR beta diversity per million T cells fell in a roughly linear way. When set beside aged donors, long-lived donors presented more naive CD4+ cells and higher diversity.

The ends were cut back, 2 bases at V and 2 bases at J, with 14 bases in the middle. There are 16 residues in the CDR3. Germline V CDR1 and CDR2: MGHRA, YSYEKL. The gene calls are TRBV4-1 and TRBJ2-3; D remains unclear. The sequenced material came from blood. The clonotype originates from an older woman in good health. The CDR3 nucleotides are TGCGCCAGCAGCCAAAGGGCCCCTGAGGCCACAGATACGCAGTATTTT. Encoded protein: CASSQRAPEATDTQYF.